These T cell receptor beta chains were read from a single sample in a study of response to subunit inactivated influenza vaccine. TCRdb reprocessed the RT-PCR reads with MiXCR, giving one entry per CDR3 protein. The table shows about 540,000 distinct CDR3 sequences, with roughly 25% occurring only once. These sequences were also reported in another study, on T cells expressing NK-cell markers.

Sequencing was performed on CD4+ T cells sorted from PBMCs, taken 11 to 12 days after vaccination. These receptors came from a man aged 45-65 years who received an inactivated influenza vaccine. CDR3s include the opening cysteine and the closing phenylalanine or tryptophan. The D gene is left open where the match is weak. Where a row states a size, it is once, few, many or the class of an expanded clone; other rows omit it.

clone_size j_call d_call v_call cdr3_aa cdr3_nt
NA TRBJ1-1 TRBD1 TRBV7-2 CASRGQYMNTEAFF TGTGCCAGCAGGGGACAGTACATGAACACTGAAGCTTTCTTT
NA TRBJ2-7 NA TRBV11-2 CASSPRDTRYEQYF TGTGCCAGCAGTCCCCGGGACACCAGATACGAGCAGTACTTC
few TRBJ2-1 TRBD2 TRBV2 CASKPGGDPNEQFF TGTGCCAGCAAGCCGGGGGGGGACCCCAATGAGCAGTTCTTC
NA TRBJ2-3 NA TRBV7-8 CATKGLGPSTDTQYF TGTGCCACCAAGGGGCTCGGCCCCTCCACAGATACGCAGTATTTT
few TRBJ1-1 NA TRBV5-4 CASSYLSSTNQAFF TGTGCCAGCAGCTATTTGTCGAGCACCAACCAGGCTTTCTTT
many TRBJ1-5 NA TRBV7-2 CASSLYNSNQPQHF TGTGCCAGCAGCTTATACAATAGCAATCAGCCCCAGCATTTT
few TRBJ2-7 TRBD1 TRBV5-1 CASSFGPQGAISSYEQYF TGCGCCAGCAGCTTTGGGCCTCAGGGGGCGATTTCCTCCTACGAGCAGTACTTC
NA TRBJ1-5 NA TRBV6-6 CASGGLQPQHF TGTGCCAGCGGGGGGCTCCAGCCCCAGCATTTT
NA TRBJ1-1 TRBD1 TRBV12-3/TRBV12-4 CASSLRTGAMNTEAFF TGTGCCAGCAGTTTACGGACAGGGGCTATGAACACTGAAGCTTTCTTT
many TRBJ2-5 NA TRBV3-1 CASSLGNRETQYF TGTGCCAGCAGCCTGGGGAATCGGGAGACCCAGTACTTC
many TRBJ1-1 TRBD1 TRBV28 CASRDDRGRSNTEAFF TGTGCCAGCAGAGATGACAGGGGGAGGTCAAACACTGAAGCTTTCTTT
NA TRBJ2-7 NA TRBV2 CASVRGGSYEQYF TGTGCCAGCGTGAGAGGCGGCTCCTACGAGCAGTACTTC
many TRBJ1-2 NA TRBV12-3/TRBV12-4 CASSSSSGGYTF NA
few TRBJ2-7 NA TRBV30 CAWSVRWQHYEQYF TGTGCCTGGAGTGTACGATGGCAGCACTACGAGCAGTACTTC
few TRBJ1-2 NA TRBV6-1 CASNRGRIYGYTF TGTGCCAGCAACCGGGGGCGCATCTATGGCTACACCTTC
NA TRBJ2-1 NA TRBV4-3 CASSQDFGASYNEQFF TGCGCCAGCAGCCAAGATTTCGGGGCCTCCTACAATGAGCAGTTCTTC
few TRBJ1-6 NA TRBV4-3 CASSKTASGRGNSPLHF TGCGCCAGCAGCAAAACGGCCTCGGGGCGCGGTAATTCACCCCTCCACTTT